The present T cell receptor (beta chain) was sequenced within a study of T-cell memory formation after mild COVID-19. The overall study: For the most part, TCR clusters were specific to one donor.

CDR3 length: 13 residues. Germline V CDR1 and CDR2: MGHRA, YSYEKL. V was trimmed by 0 bases and J by 5 bases, leaving 7 bases between them. About this clonotype: Its antigen remains unknown.

TCR alpha and TCR beta cDNA libraries with sample barcodes and UMIs came from 5'RACE using constant-segment primers. MiXCR was run by TCRdb on the 5' RACE reads, yielding one entry per CDR3 protein. The table records 140,000 or so distinct CDR3 sequences, 5.5% to 7% of them present only once. Study-wide points: Memory from before infection featured some responding clones, which suggests cross-reactive memory joined. Clones shrinking from day 15 to 85 showed even CD4/CD8 mixes; later expanders tilted CD4+.

This TCR came from an adult woman who had mild COVID-19 (a few samples of this study predate the infection). Cell type and time point are not known. The sample comprised PBMCs or a T cell subset sorted from them (not recorded which). The chain couples TRBV4-1 to TRBJ1-1; no reliable D call. CDR3 region: CASSQDSTTEAFF. In DNA form, the CDR3 reads TGCGCCAGCAGCCAAGATTCGACAACTGAAGCTTTCTTT.